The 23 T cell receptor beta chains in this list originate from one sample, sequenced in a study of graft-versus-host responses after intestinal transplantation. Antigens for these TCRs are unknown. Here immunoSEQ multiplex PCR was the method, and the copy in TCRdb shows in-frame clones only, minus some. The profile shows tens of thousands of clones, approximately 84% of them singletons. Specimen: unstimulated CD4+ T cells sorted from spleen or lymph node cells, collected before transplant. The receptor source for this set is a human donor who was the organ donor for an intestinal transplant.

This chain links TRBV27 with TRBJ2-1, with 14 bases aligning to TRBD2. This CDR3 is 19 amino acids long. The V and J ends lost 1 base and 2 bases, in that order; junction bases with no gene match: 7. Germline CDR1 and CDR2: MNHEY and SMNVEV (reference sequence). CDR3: CASSLLGTSGRSPYNEQFF. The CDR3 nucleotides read TGTGCCAGCAGTTTATTGGGGACTAGCGGGAGAAGCCCCTACAATGAGCAGTTCTTC.

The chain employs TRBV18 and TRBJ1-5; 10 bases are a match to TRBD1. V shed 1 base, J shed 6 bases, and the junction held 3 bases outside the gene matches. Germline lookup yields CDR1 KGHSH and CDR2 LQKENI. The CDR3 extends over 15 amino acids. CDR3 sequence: CASSPQTGGSQPQHF. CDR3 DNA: TGTGCCAGCTCACCACAGACAGGGGGCAGTCAGCCCCAGCATTTT. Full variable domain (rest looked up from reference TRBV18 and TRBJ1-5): NAGVMQNPRHLVRRRGQEARLRCSPMKGHSHVYWYRQLPEEGLKFMVYLQKENIIDESGMPKERFSAEFPKEGPSILRIQQVVRGDSAAYFCASSPQTGGSQPQHFGDGTRLSIL.

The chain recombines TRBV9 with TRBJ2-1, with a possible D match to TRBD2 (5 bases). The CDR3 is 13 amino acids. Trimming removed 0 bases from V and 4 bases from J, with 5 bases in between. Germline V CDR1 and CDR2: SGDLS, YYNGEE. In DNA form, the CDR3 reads TGTGCCAGCAGCGTAGCGGGGTACAATGAGCAGTTCTTC. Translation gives CASSVAGYNEQFF. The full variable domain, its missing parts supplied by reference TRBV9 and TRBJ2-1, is DSGVTQTPKHLITATGQRVTLRCSPRSGDLSVYWYQQSLDQGLQFLIQYYNGEERAKGNILERFSAQQFPDLHSELNLSSLELGDSALYFCASSVAGYNEQFFGPGTRLTVL.

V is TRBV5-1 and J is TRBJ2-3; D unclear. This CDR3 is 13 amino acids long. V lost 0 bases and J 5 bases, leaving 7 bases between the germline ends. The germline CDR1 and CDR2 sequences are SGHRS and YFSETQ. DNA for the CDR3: TGCGCCAGCAGCTTGGGAAGGGAAGATACGCAGTATTTT. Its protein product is CASSLGREDTQYF.

CDR3 residues: CASSKPTSGSSTDTQYF. CDR3 nucleotide sequence: TGTGCCAGCAGCAAACCGACTAGCGGCTCAAGCACAGATACGCAGTATTTT. This chain uses TRBV7-2 with TRBJ2-3, with 9 bases lining up with TRBD2. After removal of 5 bases from V and 0 bases from J, the junction contained 9 bases not matched to a gene. Germline V gene lookup returns CDR1 SGHTA and CDR2 FQGNSA. The length of the CDR3 is 17 residues.

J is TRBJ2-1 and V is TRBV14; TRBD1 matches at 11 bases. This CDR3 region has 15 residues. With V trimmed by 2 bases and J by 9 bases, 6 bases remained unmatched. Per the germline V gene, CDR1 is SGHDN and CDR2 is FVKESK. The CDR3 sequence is CASSQPGQGGSEQFF. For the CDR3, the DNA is TGTGCCAGCAGCCAACCGGGACAGGGGGGGTCTGAGCAGTTCTTC.

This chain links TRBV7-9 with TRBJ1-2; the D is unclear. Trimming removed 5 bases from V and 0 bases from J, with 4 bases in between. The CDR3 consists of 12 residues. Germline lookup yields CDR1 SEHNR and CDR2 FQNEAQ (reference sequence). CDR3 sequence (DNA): TGTGCCAGCAGCCAATCTAACTATGGCTACACCTTC. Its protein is CASSQSNYGYTF.

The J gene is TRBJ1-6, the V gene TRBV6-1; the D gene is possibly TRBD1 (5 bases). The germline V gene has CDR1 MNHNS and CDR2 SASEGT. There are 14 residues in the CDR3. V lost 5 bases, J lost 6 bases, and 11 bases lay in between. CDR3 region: CASSNPGTNSPLHF. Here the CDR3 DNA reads TGTGCCAGCAGTAACCCCGGGACTAATTCACCCCTCCACTTT.

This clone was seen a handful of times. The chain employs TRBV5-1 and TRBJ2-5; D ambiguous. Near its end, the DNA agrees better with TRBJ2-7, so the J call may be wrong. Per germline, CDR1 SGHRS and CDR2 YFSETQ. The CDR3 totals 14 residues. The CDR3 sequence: CASSSPGGSYEQYF. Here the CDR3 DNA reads TGCGCCAGCAGCTCCCCCGGTGGGTCCTACGAGCAGTACTTC.

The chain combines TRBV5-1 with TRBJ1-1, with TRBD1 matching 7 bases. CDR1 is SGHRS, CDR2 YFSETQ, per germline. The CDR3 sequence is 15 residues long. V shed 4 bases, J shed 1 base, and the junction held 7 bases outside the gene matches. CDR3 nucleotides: TGCGCCAGCAGCCGGACCGGGACAGCGAACACTGAAGCTTTCTTT. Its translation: CASSRTGTANTEAFF.

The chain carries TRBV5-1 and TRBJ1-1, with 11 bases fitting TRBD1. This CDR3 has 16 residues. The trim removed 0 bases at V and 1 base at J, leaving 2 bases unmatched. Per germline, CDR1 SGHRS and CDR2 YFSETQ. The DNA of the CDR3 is TGCGCCAGCAGCTTGGACGGGACAGGGGGGAACACTGAAGCTTTCTTT. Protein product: CASSLDGTGGNTEAFF.

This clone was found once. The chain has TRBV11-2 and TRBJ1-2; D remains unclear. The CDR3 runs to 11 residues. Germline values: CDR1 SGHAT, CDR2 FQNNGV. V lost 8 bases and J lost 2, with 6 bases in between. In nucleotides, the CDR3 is TGTGCCAGCGAAAAAAACTATGGCTACACCTTC. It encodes CASEKNYGYTF.

The chain's CDR3 is CASSEYGVGTEAFF. The CDR3 DNA is TGTGCCAGCAGTGAGTACGGAGTTGGCACTGAAGCTTTCTTT. The rearrangement links TRBV6-4 to TRBJ1-1; D gene unclear. Trimming cost V 3 bases and J 4 bases, with 12 bases left between them. This CDR3 is built from 14 residues. From germline, CDR1 is MRHNA and CDR2 SNTAGT.

The CDR3 loop is CASSSSTDYGYTF. The CDR3, as DNA: TGTGCCAGCAGTTCCTCTACGGACTATGGCTACACCTTC. The chain joins TRBV6-5 to TRBJ1-2; D uncertain. Germline values: CDR1 MNHEY, CDR2 SVGAGI. Between the trimmed V and J ends, which lost 4 bases and 3 bases, there was a span of 9 bases. This CDR3 contains 13 residues.

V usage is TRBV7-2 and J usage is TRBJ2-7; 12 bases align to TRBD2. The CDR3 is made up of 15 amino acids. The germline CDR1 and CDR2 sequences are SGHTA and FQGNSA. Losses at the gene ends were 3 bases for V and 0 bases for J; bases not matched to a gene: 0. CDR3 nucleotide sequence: TGTGCCAGCAGCTTGACTAGCGGGAGCTCCTACGAGCAGTACTTC. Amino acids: CASSLTSGSSYEQYF.

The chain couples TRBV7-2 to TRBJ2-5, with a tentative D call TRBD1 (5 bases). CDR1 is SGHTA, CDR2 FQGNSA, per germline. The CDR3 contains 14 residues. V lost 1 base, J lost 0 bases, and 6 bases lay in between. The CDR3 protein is CASSLDRYQETQYF. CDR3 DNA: TGTGCCAGCAGCTTAGACAGGTACCAAGAGACCCAGTACTTC.

The CDR3 protein is CASSNGQGGAFF. As DNA, the CDR3 is TGCGCCAGCAGCAATGGACAGGGGGGAGCTTTCTTT. The rearrangement uses TRBV5-1 and TRBJ1-1; 10 bases line up with TRBD1. V shed 4 bases and J 10 bases; nucleotides not matched to a gene: 4. The CDR3 covers 12 residues. CDR1 is SGHRS and CDR2 is YFSETQ in the germline V gene.

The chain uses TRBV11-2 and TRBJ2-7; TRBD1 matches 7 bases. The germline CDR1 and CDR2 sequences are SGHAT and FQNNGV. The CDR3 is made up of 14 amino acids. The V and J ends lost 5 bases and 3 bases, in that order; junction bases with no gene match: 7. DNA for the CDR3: TGTGCCAGCAGCCAAGGGACAGCCCGCTACGAGCAGTACTTC. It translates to CASSQGTARYEQYF.

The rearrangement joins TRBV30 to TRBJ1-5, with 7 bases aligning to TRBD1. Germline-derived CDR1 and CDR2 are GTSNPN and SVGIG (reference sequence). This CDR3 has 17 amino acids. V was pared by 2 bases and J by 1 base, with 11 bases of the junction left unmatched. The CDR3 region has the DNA TGTGCCTGGAGTTCCTACACACAGGGGAAGAGCAATCAGCCCCAGCATTTT. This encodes CAWSSYTQGKSNQPQHF. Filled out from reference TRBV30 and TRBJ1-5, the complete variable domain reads SQTIHQWPATLVQPVGSPLSLECTVEGTSNPNLYWYRQAAGRGLQLLFYSVGIGQISSEVPQNLSASRPQDRQFILSSKKLLLSDSGFYLCAWSSYTQGKSNQPQHFGDGTRLSIL.

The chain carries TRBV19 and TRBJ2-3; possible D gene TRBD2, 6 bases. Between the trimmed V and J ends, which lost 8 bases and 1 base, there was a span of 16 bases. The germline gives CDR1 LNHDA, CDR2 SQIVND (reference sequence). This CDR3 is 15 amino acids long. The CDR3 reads CASWGAGRGTDTQYF. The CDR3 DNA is TGTGCCAGTTGGGGTGCCGGGAGAGGCACAGATACGCAGTATTTT.

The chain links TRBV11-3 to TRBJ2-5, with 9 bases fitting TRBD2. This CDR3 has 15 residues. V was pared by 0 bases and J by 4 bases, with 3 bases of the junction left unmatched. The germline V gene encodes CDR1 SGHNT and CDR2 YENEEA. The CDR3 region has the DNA TGTGCCAGCAGCTTAGATCTACTAGCGGGAGAGACCCAGTACTTC. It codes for CASSLDLLAGETQYF. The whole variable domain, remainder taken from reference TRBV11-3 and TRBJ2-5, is EAGVVQSPRYKIIEKKQPVAFWCNPISGHNTLYWYLQNLGQGPELLIRYENEEAVDDSQLPKDRFSAERLKGVDSTLKIQPAELGDSAVYLCASSLDLLAGETQYFGPGTRLLVL.

The CDR3 region is CASSPRQGVYYNEQFF. CDR3 in DNA: TGTGCCAGCAGCCCCCGACAGGGGGTCTACTACAATGAGCAGTTCTTC. The V call is TRBV9, the J call TRBJ2-1; 9 nucleotides line up with TRBD1. The CDR3 length is 16 residues. V trimming: 4 bases; J trimming: 3 bases; junction bases outside the gene matches: 8. The germline V gene has CDR1 SGDLS and CDR2 YYNGEE.

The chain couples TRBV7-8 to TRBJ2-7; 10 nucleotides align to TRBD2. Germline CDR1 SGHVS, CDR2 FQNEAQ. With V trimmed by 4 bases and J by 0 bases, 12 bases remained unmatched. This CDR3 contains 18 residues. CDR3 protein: CASSSFASGGISSYEQYF. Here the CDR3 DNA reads TGTGCCAGCAGCTCGTTTGCTAGCGGGGGAATCAGCTCCTACGAGCAGTACTTC.